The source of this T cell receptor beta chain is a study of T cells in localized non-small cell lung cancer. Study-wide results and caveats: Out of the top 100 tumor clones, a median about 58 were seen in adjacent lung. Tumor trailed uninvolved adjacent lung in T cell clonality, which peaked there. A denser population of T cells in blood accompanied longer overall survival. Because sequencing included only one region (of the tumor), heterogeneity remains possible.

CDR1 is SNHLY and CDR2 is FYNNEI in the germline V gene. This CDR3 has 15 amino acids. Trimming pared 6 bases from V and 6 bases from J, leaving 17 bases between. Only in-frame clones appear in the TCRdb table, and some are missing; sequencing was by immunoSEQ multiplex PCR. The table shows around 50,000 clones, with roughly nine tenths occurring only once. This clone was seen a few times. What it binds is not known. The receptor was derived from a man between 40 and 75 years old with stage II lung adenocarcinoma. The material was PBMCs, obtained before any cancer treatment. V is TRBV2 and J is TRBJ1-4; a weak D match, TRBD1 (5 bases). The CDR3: CASRGIGGVYEKLFF. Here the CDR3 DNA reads TGTGCCAGCAGAGGTATCGGGGGGGTTTATGAAAAACTGTTTTTT.